Described below is a single TCR beta chain sequence and its context. Its antigen remains unidentified. The record originates from a study of shared clonotypes between healthy human individuals. Study conclusions and caveats: The rarefaction results pointed to incomplete sorted-subset sequencing despite large depth. Represented genetic and exposure-history diversity was restricted by having few donors.

The CDR3 has 17 amino acids. V was clipped by 4 bases and J by 4 bases; unmatched bases: 14. Germline V gene sequence: CDR1 SNHLY, CDR2 FYNNEI. Terminally differentiated effector memory CD45RA+ cells were excluded by CCR7 positive selection of CD45RO-negative cells. Method: immunoSEQ multiplex PCR; TCRdb's copy keeps in-frame clones and lacks some. The table includes fewer than 850,000 clones, about 97% detected once. Sequenced: naive CD8+ T cells sorted from blood. The chain carries TRBV2 and TRBJ2-5; 8 positions agree with TRBD1. The receptor comes from a man under 40 in good health. The DNA of the CDR3 is TGTGCCAGCAGTGGACTTGGACAGGGACCACAAGGAGAGACCCAGTACTTC. This sequence encodes CASSGLGQGPQGETQYF.